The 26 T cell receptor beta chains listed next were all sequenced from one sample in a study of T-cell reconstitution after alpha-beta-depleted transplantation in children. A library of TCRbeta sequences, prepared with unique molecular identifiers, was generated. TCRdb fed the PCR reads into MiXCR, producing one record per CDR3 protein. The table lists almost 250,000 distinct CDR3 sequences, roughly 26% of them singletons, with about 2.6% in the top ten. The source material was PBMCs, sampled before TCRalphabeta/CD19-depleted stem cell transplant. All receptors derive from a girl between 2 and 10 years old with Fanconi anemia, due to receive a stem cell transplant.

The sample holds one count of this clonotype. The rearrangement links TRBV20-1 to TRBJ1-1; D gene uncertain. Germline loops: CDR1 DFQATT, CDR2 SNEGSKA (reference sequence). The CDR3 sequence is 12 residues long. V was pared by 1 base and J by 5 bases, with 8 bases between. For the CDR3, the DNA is TGCAGTGCTAGAGTGATCTGGACTGAAGCTTTCTTT. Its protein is CSARVIWTEAFF.

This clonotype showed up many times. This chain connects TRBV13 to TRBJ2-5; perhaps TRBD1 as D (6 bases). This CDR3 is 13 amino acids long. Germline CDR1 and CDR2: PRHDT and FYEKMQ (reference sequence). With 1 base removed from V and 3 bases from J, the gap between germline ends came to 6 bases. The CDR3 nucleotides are TGTGCCAGCAGCTTAGAGGGGGAAGAGACCCAGTACTTC. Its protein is CASSLEGEETQYF.

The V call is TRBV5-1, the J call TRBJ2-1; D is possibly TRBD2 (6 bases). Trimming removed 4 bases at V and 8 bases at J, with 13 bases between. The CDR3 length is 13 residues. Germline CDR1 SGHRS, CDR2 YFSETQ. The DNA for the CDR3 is TGCGCCAGCAGCGACGGAGGGTCACATGAGCAGTTCTTC. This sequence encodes CASSDGGSHEQFF.

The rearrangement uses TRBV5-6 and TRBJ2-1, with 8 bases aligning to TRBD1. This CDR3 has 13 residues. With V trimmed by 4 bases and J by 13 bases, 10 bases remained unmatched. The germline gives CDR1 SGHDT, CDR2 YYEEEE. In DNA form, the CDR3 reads TGTGCCAGCAGCGCACCGGACAGGGACCCTCAGTTCTTC. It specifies CASSAPDRDPQFF.

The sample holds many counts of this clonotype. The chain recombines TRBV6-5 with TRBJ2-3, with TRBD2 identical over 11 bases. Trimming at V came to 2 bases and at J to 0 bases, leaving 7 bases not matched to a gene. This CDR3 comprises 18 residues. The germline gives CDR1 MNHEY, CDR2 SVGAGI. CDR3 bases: TGTGCCAGCAGTTACGTTGGACTAGCGGGTGATAGCACAGATACGCAGTATTTT. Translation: CASSYVGLAGDSTDTQYF.

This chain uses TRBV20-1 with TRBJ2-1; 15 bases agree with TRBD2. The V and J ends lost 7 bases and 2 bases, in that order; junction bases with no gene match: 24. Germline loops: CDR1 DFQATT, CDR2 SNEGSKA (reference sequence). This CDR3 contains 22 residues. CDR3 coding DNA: TGCAGTGTCTGGACTAGCGGGGGGGGGCGAAGAATTGGGACCAGGACCTACAATGAGCAGTTCTTC. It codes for CSVWTSGGGRRIGTRTYNEQFF.

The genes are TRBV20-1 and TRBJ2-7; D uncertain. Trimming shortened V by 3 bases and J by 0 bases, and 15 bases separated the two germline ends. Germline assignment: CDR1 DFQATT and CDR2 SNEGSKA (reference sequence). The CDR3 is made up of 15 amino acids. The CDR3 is CSASFNSFLSYEQYF. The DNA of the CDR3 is TGCAGTGCTAGTTTCAACTCATTCCTCTCCTACGAGCAGTACTTC.

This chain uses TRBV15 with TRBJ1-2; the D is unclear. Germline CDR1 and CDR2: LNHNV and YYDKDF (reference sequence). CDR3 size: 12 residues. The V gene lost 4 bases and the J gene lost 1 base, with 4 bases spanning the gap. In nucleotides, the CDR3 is TGTGCCACCAGCATGGGTAACTATGGCTACACCTTC. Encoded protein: CATSMGNYGYTF.

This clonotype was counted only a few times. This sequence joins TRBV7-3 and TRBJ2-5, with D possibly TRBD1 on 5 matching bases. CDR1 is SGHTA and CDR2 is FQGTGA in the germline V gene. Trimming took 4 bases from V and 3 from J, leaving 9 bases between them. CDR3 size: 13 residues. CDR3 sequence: CASSYGAEETQYF. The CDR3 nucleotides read TGTGCCAGCAGCTATGGGGCGGAAGAGACCCAGTACTTC.

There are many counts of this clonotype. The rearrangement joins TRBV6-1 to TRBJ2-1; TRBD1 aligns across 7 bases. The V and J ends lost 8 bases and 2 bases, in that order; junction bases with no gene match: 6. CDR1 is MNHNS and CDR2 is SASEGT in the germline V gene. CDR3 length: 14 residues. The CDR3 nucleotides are TGTGCCAGCGTCGGGGACAGTGCCTACAATGAGCAGTTCTTC. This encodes CASVGDSAYNEQFF.

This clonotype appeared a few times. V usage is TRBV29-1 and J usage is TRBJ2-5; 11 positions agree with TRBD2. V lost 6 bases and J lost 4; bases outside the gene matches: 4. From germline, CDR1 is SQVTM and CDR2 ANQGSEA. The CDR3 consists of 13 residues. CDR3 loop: CSVLAGVRETQYF. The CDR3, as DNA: TGCAGCGTACTAGCGGGAGTAAGAGAGACCCAGTACTTC.

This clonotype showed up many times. CDR3 nucleotide sequence: TGTGCCAGCAGCTTAGCAGGAAAGACCCAGTACTTC. This codes for CASSLAGKTQYF. The chain joins TRBV7-2 to TRBJ2-5; D not resolved. Looked up from germline, CDR1 is SGHTA and CDR2 is FQGNSA. V lost 0 bases, J lost 6 bases, and 5 bases lay in between. CDR3 size: 12 residues.

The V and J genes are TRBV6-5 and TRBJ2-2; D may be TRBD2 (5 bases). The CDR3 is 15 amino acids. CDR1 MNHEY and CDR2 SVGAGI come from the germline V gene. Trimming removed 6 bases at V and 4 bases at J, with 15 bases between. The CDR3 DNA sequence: TGTGCCAGCAGCCGACGGGGATCTCTCACCGGGGAGCTGTTTTTT. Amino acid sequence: CASSRRGSLTGELFF.

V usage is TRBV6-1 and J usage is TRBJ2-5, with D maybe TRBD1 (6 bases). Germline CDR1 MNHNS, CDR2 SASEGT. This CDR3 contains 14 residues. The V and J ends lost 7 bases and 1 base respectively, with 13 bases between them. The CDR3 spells CASNTDRLQETQYF. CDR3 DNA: TGTGCCAGCAATACGGACAGACTCCAAGAGACCCAGTACTTC.

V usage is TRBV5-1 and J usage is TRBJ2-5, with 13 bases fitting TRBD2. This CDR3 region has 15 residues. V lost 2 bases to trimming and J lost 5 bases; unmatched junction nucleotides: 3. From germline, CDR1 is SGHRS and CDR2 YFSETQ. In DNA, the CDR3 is TGCGCCAGCAGCTTCACTAGCGGGGGGGCCGAGACCCAGTACTTC. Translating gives CASSFTSGGAETQYF.

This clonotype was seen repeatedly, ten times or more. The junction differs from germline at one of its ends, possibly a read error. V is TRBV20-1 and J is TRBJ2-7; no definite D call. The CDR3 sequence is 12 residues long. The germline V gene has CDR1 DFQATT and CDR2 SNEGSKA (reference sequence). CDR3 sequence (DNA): TGCAGCCCCGCGAGGCCATCCTTCGAGCAGTACTTC. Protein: CSPARPSFEQYF.

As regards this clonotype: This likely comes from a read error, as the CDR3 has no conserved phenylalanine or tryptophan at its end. CDR3 sequence reads: CSARAGGYGYTY. CDR3 DNA: TGCAGTGCAAGGGCAGGGGGCTATGGCTACACCTAC. This chain connects TRBV20-1 to TRBJ1-2; 7 bases line up with TRBD1. The ends lost 6 bases at V and 4 bases at J; junction bases unmatched: 5. Germline CDR1 is DFQATT and CDR2 is SNEGSKA (reference sequence). The CDR3 has 12 amino acids.

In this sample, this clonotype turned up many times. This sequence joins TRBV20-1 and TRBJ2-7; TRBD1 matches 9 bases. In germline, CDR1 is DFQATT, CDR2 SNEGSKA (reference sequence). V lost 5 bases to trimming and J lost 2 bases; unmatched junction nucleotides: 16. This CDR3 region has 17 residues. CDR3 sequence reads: CSASGTGNLVRAYEQYF. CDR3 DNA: TGCAGTGCTTCCGGGACAGGGAATCTGGTGCGGGCCTACGAGCAGTACTTC.

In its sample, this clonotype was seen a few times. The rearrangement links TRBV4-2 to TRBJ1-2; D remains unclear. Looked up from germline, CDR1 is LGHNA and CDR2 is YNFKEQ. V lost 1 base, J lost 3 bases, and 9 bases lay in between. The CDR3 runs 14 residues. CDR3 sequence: CASSQGERDYGYTF. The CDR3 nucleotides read TGTGCCAGCAGCCAAGGCGAGAGAGACTATGGCTACACCTTC.

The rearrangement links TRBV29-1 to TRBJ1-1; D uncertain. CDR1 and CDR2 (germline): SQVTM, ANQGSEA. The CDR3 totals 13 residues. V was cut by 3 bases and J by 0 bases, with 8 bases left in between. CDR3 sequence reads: CSVEQNMNTEAFF. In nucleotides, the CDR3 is TGCAGCGTTGAGCAGAATATGAACACTGAAGCTTTCTTT.

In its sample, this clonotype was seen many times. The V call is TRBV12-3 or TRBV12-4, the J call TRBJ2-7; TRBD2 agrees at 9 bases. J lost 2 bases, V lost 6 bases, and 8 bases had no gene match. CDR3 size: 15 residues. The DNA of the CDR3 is TGTGCCAGCAGCTATGGGACTAGCCAGACCTACGAGCAGTACTTC. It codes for CASSYGTSQTYEQYF.

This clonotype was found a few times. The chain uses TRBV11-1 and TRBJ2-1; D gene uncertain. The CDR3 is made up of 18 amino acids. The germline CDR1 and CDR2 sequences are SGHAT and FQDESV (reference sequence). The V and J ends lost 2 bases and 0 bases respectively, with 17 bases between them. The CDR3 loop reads CASSLRPGPRSSYNEQFF. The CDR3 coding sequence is TGTGCCAGCAGCTTAAGACCTGGCCCACGCAGCTCCTACAATGAGCAGTTCTTC.

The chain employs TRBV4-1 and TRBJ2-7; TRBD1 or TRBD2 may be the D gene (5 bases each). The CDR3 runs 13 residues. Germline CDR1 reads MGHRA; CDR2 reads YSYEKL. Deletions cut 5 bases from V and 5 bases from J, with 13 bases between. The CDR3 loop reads CASSRRGVDEQYF. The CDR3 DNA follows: TGCGCCAGCAGCAGAAGGGGAGTCGACGAGCAGTACTTC.

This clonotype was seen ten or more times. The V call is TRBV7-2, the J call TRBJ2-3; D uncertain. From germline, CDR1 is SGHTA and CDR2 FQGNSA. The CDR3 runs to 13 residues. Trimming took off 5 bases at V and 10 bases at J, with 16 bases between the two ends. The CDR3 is CASSLDPASAQYF. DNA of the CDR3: TGTGCCAGCAGCCTAGACCCCGCGAGTGCGCAGTATTTT.

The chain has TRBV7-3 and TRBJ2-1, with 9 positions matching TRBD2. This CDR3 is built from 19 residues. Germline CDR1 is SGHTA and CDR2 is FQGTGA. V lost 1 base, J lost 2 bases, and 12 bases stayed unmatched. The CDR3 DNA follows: TGTGCCAGCAGCTTAATTGCGGCAGGTAGCGGGAGCACCTACAATGAGCAGTTCTTC. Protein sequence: CASSLIAAGSGSTYNEQFF.

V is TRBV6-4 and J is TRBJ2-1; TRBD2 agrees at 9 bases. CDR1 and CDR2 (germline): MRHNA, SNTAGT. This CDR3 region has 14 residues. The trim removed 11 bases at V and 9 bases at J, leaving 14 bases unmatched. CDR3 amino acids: CAFCSLAGVVEQFF. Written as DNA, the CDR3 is TGTGCCTTCTGCTCCTTAGCGGGAGTGGTTGAGCAGTTCTTC.